This T cell receptor (beta chain) was captured by sequencing in a study of T cell responses to AZD1222 COVID-19 vaccine. The V gene end was trimmed by 5 bases and the J gene end by 5 bases; junction bases not matched to a gene: 9. CDR3 length: 18 residues. The germline gives CDR1 MNHNY, CDR2 SVGAGI (reference sequence). Generated by immunoSEQ multiplex PCR, the TCRdb table keeps only in-frame clones and is missing some. This sample carries under 200,000 clones, 90% to 95% of them seen once, and the ten largest clones take approximately 2%. Material: peripheral blood, obtained on day 0 of AZD1222 vaccination. This rearrangement joins TRBV6-6 to TRBJ2-2; 15 bases map to TRBD2. The TCR comes from an adult in good health. The DNA of the CDR3 is TGTGCCAGCAGTCGCCCCGGACTAGCGGGAGGGCGTACCGGGGAGCTGTTTTTT. Its translation: CASSRPGLAGGRTGELFF.